The 8 T cell receptor beta chains below come from one sample, sequenced in a study of T cells in Graves' hyperthyroidism and ophthalmopathy. Template material for amplifying TCR beta CDR3 regions consisted of RNA transcripts. When the TCR CDR3 underwent first-round RT-PCR, the HTBI primer set was used. TCRdb ran MiXCR on the multiplex PCR reads and lists one entry per CDR3 protein. Of around 400,000 distinct CDR3 sequences listed, approximately 25% were seen once; the top ten hold around 79%. Material for sequencing was blood. The source of these receptors is a man aged 50 to 60 with Graves' hyperthyroidism.

The rearrangement joins TRBV7-9 to TRBJ2-3; perhaps D is TRBD1 or TRBD2 (7 bases each). The CDR3 has 14 amino acids. Trimming left V 4 bases short and J 6 bases short, with 14 bases between. CDR1 and CDR2 (germline): SEHNR, FQNEAQ (reference sequence). The chain's CDR3 is CASSSSRGGDTQYF. For the CDR3, the DNA is TGTGCCAGCAGCTCCAGCAGGGGGGGGGATACGCAGTATTTT. Full variable domain (remainder filled in from reference TRBV7-9 and TRBJ2-3): DTGVSQNPRHKITKRGQNVTFRCDPISEHNRLYWYRQTLGQGPEFLTYFQNEAQLEKSRLLSDRFSAERPKGSFSTLEIQRTEQGDSAMYLCASSSSRGGDTQYFGPGTRLTVL.

Only a few counts were recorded for this clonotype. This chain joins TRBV20-1 and TRBJ2-5; D unresolved. Trimming removed 5 bases from V and 5 bases from J, with 9 bases in between. The length of the CDR3 is 11 residues. Looked up from germline, CDR1 is DFQATT and CDR2 is SNEGSKA (reference sequence). This chain's CDR3 is CSAGPRETQYF. The DNA of the CDR3 is TGCAGTGCTGGGCCGCGGGAGACCCAGTACTTC.

This clonotype came up many times. V is TRBV7-9 and J is TRBJ2-1, with D unresolved. The CDR3 length is 12 residues. The germline V gene encodes CDR1 SEHNR and CDR2 FQNEAQ (reference sequence). Trimming removed 5 bases from V and 7 bases from J, with 9 bases in between. For the CDR3, the DNA is TGTGCCAGCAGCAGAGGACGTAATGAGCAGTTCTTC. Its translation is CASSRGRNEQFF.

The gene calls are TRBV19 and TRBJ1-1, with D tentatively TRBD1 (6 bases). V lost 6 bases and J 5 bases, leaving 10 bases between the germline ends. This CDR3 has 12 amino acids. The germline gives CDR1 LNHDA, CDR2 SQIVND (reference sequence). The CDR3 reads CASREGGTEAFF. CDR3 in DNA: TGTGCCAGTAGGGAGGGGGGGACTGAAGCTTTCTTT.

This clonotype was picked up a small number of times. This rearrangement joins TRBV30 to TRBJ2-7; 8 positions agree with TRBD2. V lost 2 bases, J lost 0 bases, and 9 bases stayed unmatched. Germline CDR1 is GTSNPN and CDR2 is SVGIG (reference sequence). CDR3 length equals 16 residues. CDR3 sequence reads: CAWSYSSGLTSYEQYF. The CDR3 DNA follows: TGTGCCTGGAGTTACTCTAGCGGGCTCACCTCCTACGAGCAGTACTTC.

This clonotype was observed many times. The chain employs TRBV7-2 and TRBJ2-3; TRBD2 aligns across 10 bases. This CDR3 is built from 15 residues. Germline V lookup: CDR1 SGHTA, CDR2 FQGNSA. After removal of 5 bases from V and 5 bases from J, the junction contained 7 bases not matched to a gene. CDR3 region: CASSQREGRGDTQYF. As DNA, the CDR3 is TGTGCCAGCAGCCAGCGGGAGGGCCGCGGAGATACGCAGTATTTT. The full variable domain, completed using reference TRBV7-2 and TRBJ2-3, is GAGVSQSPSNKVTEKGKDVELRCDPISGHTALYWYRQSLGQGLEFLIYFQGNSAPDKSGLPSDRFSAERTGGSVSTLTIQRTQQEDSAVYLCASSQREGRGDTQYFGPGTRLTVL.

The chain couples TRBV27 to TRBJ2-4, with D unclear. CDR1 MNHEY and CDR2 SMNVEV come from the germline V gene (reference sequence). Trimming pared 5 bases from V and 0 bases from J, leaving 8 bases between. The CDR3 loop spans 14 amino acids. CDR3 sequence: CASSATLAKNIQYF. CDR3 sequence (DNA): TGTGCCAGCAGTGCAACTCTAGCCAAAAACATTCAGTACTTC.

The rearrangement joins TRBV5-6 to TRBJ1-5; D is unclear. The germline V gene encodes CDR1 SGHDT and CDR2 YYEEEE. The CDR3 is 13 residues long. V was clipped by 3 bases and J by 5 bases, with 9 bases between them. The CDR3, as DNA: TGTGCCAGCAGCTCCGGGATCCATCAGCCCCAGCATTTT. Translation gives CASSSGIHQPQHF.